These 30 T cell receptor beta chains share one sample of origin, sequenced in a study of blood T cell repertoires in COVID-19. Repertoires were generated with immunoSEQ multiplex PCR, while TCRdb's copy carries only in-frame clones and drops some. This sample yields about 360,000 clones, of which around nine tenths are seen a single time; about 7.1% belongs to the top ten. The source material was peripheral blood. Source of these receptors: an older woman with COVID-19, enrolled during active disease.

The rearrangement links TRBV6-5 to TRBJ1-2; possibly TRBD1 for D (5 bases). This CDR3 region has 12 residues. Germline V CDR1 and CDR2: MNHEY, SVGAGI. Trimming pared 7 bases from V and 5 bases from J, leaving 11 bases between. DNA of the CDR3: TGTGCCAGCATCATGGAGGGGTATGGCTACACCTTC. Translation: CASIMEGYGYTF.

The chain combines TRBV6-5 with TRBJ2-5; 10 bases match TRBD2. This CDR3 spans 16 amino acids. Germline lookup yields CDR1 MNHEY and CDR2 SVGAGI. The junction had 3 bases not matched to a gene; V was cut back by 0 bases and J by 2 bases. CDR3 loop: CASSYSSGGGQETQYF. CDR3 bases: TGTGCCAGCAGTTACTCCAGCGGGGGGGGGCAAGAGACCCAGTACTTC.

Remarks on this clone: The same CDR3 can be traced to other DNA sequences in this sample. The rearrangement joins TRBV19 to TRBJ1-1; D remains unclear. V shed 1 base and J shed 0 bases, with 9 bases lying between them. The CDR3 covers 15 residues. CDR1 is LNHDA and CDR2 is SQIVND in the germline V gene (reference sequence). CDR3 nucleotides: TGTGCCAGTAGTATAGGAGGGAGCATGAACACTGAAGCTTTCTTT. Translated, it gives CASSIGGSMNTEAFF.

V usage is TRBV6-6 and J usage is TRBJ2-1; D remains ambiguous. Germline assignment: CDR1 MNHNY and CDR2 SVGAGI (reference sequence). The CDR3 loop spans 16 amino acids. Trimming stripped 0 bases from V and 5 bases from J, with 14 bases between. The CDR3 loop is CASSYSMLPTHNEQFF. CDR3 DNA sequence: TGTGCCAGCAGTTACTCGATGCTGCCCACACACAATGAGCAGTTCTTC.

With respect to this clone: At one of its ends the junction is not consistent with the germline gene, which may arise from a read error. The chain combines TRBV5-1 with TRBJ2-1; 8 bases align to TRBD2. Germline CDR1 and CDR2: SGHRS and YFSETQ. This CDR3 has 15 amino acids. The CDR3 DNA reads TGCCCCAGCAATCCGGGGGTCGCGGGGGGCAATGAGCAGTTCTTC. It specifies CPSNPGVAGGNEQFF.

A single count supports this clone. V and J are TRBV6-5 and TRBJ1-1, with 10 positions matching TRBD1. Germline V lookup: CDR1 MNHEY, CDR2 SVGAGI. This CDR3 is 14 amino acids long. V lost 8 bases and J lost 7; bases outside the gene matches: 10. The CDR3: CASSGQGRDGEAFF. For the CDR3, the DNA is TGTGCCAGCTCGGGACAGGGGCGGGACGGTGAAGCTTTCTTT.

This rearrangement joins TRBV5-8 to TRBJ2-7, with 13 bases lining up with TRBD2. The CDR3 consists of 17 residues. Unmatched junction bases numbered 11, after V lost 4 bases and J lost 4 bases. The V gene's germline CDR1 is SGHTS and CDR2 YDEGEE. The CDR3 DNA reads TGTGCCAGCAGCCTCTTCACTAGCGGGGGGGCGATTTACGAGCAGTACTTC. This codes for CASSLFTSGGAIYEQYF.

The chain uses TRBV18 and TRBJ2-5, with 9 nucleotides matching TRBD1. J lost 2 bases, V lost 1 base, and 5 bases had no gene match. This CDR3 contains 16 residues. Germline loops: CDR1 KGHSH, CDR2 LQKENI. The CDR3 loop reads CASSPRQGEYQETQYF. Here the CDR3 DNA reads TGTGCCAGCTCACCACGACAGGGGGAGTATCAAGAGACCCAGTACTTC. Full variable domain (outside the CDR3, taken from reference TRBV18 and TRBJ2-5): NAGVMQNPRHLVRRRGQEARLRCSPMKGHSHVYWYRQLPEEGLKFMVYLQKENIIDESGMPKERFSAEFPKEGPSILRIQQVVRGDSAAYFCASSPRQGEYQETQYFGPGTRLLVL.

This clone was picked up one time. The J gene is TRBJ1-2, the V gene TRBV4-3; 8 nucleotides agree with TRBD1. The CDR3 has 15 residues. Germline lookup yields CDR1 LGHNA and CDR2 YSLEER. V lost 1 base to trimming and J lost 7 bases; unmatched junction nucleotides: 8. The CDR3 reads CASSQVVGQGAGYTF. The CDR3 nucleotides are TGCGCCAGCAGCCAAGTAGTGGGGCAGGGGGCTGGCTACACCTTC.

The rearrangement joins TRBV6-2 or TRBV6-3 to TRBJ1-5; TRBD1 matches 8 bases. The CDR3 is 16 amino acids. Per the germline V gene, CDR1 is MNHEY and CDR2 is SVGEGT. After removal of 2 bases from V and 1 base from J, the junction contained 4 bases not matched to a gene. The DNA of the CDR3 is TGTGCCAGCAGTTACGACAGGGGTCCCAGCAATCAGCCCCAGCATTTT. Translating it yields CASSYDRGPSNQPQHF.

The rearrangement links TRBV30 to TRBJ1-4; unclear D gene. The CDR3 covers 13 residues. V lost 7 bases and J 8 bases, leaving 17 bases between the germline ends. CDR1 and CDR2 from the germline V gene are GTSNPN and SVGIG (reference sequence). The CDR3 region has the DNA TGTGCCTTAAGCGTCGCGGGAGAGGAAAAACTGTTTTTT. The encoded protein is CALSVAGEEKLFF.

The CDR3 loop reads CASSLVPGDGPPQHF. CDR3 bases: TGTGCCAGCAGCTTGGTGCCAGGGGATGGGCCGCCCCAGCATTTT. This chain links TRBV5-5 with TRBJ1-5; possible D gene TRBD1, 6 bases. There are 15 residues in the CDR3. Trimming pared 0 bases from V and 9 bases from J, leaving 16 bases between. Germline values: CDR1 SGHKS, CDR2 YYEKEE (reference sequence).

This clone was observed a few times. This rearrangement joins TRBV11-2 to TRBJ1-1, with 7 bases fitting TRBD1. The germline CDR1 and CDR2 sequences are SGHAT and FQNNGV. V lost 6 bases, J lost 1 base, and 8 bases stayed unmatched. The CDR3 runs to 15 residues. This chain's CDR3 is CASRPSAGGNTEAFF. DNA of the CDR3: TGTGCCAGCAGGCCCTCGGCAGGGGGGAACACTGAAGCTTTCTTT.

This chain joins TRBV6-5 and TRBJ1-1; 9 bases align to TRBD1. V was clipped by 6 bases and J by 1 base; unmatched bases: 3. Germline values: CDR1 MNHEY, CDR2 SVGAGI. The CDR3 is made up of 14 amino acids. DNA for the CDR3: TGTGCCAGCAGCCCGGACAGGGGGAACACTGAAGCTTTCTTT. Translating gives CASSPDRGNTEAFF.

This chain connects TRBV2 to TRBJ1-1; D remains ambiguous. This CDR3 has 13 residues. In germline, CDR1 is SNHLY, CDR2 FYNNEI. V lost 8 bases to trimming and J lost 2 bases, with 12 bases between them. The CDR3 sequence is CASELSGNTEAFF. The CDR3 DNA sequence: TGTGCCAGCGAACTCAGCGGTAACACTGAAGCTTTCTTT.

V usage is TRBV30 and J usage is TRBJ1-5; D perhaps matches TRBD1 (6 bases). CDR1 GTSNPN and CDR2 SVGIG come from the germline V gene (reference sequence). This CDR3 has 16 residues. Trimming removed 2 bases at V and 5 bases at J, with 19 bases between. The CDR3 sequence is CAWSQPRRGPHQPQHF. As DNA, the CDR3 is TGTGCCTGGAGTCAGCCGCGCAGGGGCCCCCATCAGCCCCAGCATTTT.

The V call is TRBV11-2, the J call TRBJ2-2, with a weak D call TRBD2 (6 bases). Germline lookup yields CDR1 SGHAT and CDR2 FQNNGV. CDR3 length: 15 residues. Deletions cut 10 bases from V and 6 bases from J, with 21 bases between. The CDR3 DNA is TGTGCCATCCCCTTTTGGGGGGATACTCCCGGGGAGCTGTTTTTT. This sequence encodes CAIPFWGDTPGELFF.

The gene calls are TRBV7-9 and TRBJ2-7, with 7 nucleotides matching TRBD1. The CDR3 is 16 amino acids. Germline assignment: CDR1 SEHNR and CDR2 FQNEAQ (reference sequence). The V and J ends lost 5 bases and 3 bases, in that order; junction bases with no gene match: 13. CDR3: CASSQRQGSRVYEQYF. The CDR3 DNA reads TGTGCCAGCAGCCAGAGACAGGGCTCTCGGGTCTACGAGCAGTACTTC.

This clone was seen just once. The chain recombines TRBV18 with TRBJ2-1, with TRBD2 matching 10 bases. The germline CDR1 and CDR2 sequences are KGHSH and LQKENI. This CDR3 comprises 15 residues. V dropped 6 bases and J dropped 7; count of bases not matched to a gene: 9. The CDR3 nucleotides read TGTGCCAGCTCCCGCCCAGCGGGGGGGCTTAATGAGCAGTTCTTC. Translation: CASSRPAGGLNEQFF.

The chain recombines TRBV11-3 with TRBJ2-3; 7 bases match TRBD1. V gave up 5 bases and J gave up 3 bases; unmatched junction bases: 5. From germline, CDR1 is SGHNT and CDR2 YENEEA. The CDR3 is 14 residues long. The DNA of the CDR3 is TGTGCCAGCAGCCCAAACAGGGGAACAGATACGCAGTATTTT. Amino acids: CASSPNRGTDTQYF. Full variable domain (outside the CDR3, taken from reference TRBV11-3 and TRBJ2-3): EAGVVQSPRYKIIEKKQPVAFWCNPISGHNTLYWYLQNLGQGPELLIRYENEEAVDDSQLPKDRFSAERLKGVDSTLKIQPAELGDSAVYLCASSPNRGTDTQYFGPGTRLTVL.

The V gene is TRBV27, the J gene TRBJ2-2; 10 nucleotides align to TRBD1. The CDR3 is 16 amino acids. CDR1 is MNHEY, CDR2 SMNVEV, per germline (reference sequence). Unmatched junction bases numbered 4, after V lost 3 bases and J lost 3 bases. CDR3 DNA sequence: TGTGCCAGCAGTTTCGGACAGGGGGTGTACACCGGGGAGCTGTTTTTT. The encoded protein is CASSFGQGVYTGELFF.

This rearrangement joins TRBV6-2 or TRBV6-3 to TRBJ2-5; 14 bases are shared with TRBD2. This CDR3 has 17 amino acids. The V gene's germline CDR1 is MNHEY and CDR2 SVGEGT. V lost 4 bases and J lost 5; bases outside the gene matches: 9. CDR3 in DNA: TGTGCCAGCAGTTCTCGACTAGCGGGGGGGTTATGGGAGACCCAGTACTTC. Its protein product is CASSSRLAGGLWETQYF.

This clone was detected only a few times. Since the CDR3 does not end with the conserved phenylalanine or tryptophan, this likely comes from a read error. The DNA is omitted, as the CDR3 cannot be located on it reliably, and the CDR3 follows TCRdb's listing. The CDR3 protein is CASGGEVNKLL. The chain recombines TRBV2 with TRBJ1-1. From its first to its last residue, the CDR3 has 11 amino acids. Germline V gene lookup returns CDR1 SNHLY and CDR2 FYNNEI.

CDR3 loop: CAISTGFTEAFF. CDR3 DNA sequence: TGTGCCATCAGCACAGGGTTCACTGAAGCTTTCTTT. The V call is TRBV10-3, the J call TRBJ1-1; a possible D gene is TRBD1 (6 bases). The germline gives CDR1 ENHRY, CDR2 SYGVKD. Trimming removed 6 bases at V and 4 bases at J, with 9 bases between. This CDR3 has 12 residues.

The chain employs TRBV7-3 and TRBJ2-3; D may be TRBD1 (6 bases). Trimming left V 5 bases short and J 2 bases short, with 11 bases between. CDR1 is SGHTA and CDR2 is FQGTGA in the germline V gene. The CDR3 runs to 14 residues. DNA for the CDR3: TGTGCCAGCAGCGTTCAGGGGCCCACAGATACGCAGTATTTT. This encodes CASSVQGPTDTQYF.

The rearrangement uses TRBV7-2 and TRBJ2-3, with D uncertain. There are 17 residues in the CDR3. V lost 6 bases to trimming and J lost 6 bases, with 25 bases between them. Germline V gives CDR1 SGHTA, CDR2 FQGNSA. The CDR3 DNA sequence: TGTGCCAGCAGGCGCCGTGTGGTGTCGGTTGGTACGGATACGCAGTATTTT. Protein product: CASRRRVVSVGTDTQYF.

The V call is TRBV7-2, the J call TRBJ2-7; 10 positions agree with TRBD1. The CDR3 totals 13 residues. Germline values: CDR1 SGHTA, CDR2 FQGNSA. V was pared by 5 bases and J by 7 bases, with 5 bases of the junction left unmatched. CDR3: CASSADRGREQYF. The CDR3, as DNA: TGTGCCAGCAGCGCGGACAGGGGGAGGGAGCAGTACTTC.

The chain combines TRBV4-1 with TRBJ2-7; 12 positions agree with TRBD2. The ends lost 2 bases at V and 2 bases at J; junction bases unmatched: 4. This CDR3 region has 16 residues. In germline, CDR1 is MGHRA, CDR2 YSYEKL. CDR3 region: CASSQPTSGGTYEQYF. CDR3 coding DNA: TGCGCCAGCAGCCAACCTACTAGCGGGGGGACCTACGAGCAGTACTTC.

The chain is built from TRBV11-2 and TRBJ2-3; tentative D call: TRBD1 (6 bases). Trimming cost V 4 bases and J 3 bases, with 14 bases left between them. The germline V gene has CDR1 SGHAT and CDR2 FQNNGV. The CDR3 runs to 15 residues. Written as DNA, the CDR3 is TGTGCCAGCAGCTATAGGACAGCCCTTACAGATACGCAGTATTTT. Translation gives CASSYRTALTDTQYF.

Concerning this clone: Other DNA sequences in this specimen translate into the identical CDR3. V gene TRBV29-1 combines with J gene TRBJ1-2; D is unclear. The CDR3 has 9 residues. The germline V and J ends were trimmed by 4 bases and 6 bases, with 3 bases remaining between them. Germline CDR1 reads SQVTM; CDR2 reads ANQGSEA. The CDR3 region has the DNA TGCAGCGTTGGCGATGGCTACACCTTC. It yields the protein CSVGDGYTF.